This TCR beta chain was observed in a study of regulatory T cells in long-lasting Graves disease. Assembly of TCR beta libraries relied on iRepertoire HTBI primers together with Arm-PCR of CDR3 regions. One entry per CDR3 protein results from TCRdb running MiXCR on the multiplex PCR reads. The sample consists of 500,000 to 700,000 distinct CDR3 sequences, around 17% of them appearing once. The germline CDR1 and CDR2 sequences are DFQATT and SNEGSKA (reference sequence). The ends were cut back, 6 bases at V and 2 bases at J, with 18 bases in the middle. The CDR3 runs to 15 residues. Time point meaning: newly diagnosed GD, antithyroid drugs for less than 3 months. Isolated PBMC RNA provided the starting material for the TCR library. The table lists this clonotype with many counts. The same data also went into a second study, on T cells in Graves' hyperthyroidism and ophthalmopathy.

Sample: peripheral blood mononuclear cells (PBMCs), taken at new diagnosis, from a patient treated with antithyroid drugs. The gene calls are TRBV20-1 and TRBJ2-3; TRBD1 might be the D (8 bases). The sequence came from a woman in her thirties with Graves disease. The CDR3, as DNA: TGCAGTGCAGAAACAGGGGGGGACCCCACAGATACGCAGTATTTT. This encodes CSAETGGDPTDTQYF.